These 30 T cell receptor beta chains originate from one sample sequenced in a study of blood T cell repertoires in COVID-19. The table came from immunoSEQ multiplex PCR; TCRdb's copy has only in-frame clones and leaves some out. The sample has some 190,000 clones, approximately 85% seen once; the top ten hold roughly 5%. Sequencing was carried out using peripheral blood. The receptors here all came from a woman of 80 years or more with acute or convalescent COVID-19.

Here the CDR3 DNA reads TGTGCCAGCAGTGACGGGGGTTGGGAATCACCCCTCCACTTT. It translates to CASSDGGWESPLHF. The V and J genes are TRBV7-9 and TRBJ1-6; the D gene is possibly TRBD1 (5 bases). Trimming took 6 bases from V and 10 from J, leaving 16 bases between them. Per the germline V gene, CDR1 is SEHNR and CDR2 is FQNEAQ (reference sequence). The CDR3 is made up of 14 amino acids.

In nucleotides, the CDR3 is TGTGCCTGGAACGCAGGGGCGAACACCGGGGAGCTGTTTTTT. This sequence encodes CAWNAGANTGELFF. This rearrangement joins TRBV30 to TRBJ2-2; D is perhaps TRBD1 (6 bases). Germline V gene sequence: CDR1 GTSNPN, CDR2 SVGIG (reference sequence). V was clipped by 4 bases and J by 0 bases, with 9 bases between them. The length of the CDR3 is 14 residues. The complete variable domain, with remaining parts taken from reference TRBV30 and TRBJ2-2, reads SQTIHQWPATLVQPVGSPLSLECTVEGTSNPNLYWYRQAAGRGLQLLFYSVGIGQISSEVPQNLSASRPQDRQFILSSKKLLLSDSGFYLCAWNAGANTGELFFGEGSRLTVL.

This rearrangement joins TRBV6-2 or TRBV6-3 to TRBJ2-3; 10 nucleotides align to TRBD1. This CDR3 has 15 residues. V was pared by 2 bases and J by 6 bases, with 5 bases of the junction left unmatched. CDR1 and CDR2 (germline): MNHEY, SVGEGT. DNA of the CDR3: TGTGCCAGCAGTTACGTGGGGACAGGGGTGGATACGCAGTATTTT. As protein: CASSYVGTGVDTQYF.

This sequence joins TRBV10-3 and TRBJ2-4; TRBD1 is a possible D gene (6 bases). CDR1 is ENHRY and CDR2 is SYGVKD in the germline V gene. The V end lost 0 bases, the J end lost 9 bases, and 15 bases lay between the germline ends. CDR3 size: 15 residues. The CDR3 loop reads CAISESRDMGAIQYF. The CDR3 nucleotides are TGTGCCATCAGTGAGTCCCGGGACATGGGTGCCATTCAGTACTTC.

This clone was seen once. Here the CDR3 DNA reads TGTGCCAGCAGTCCCGCCGGGACTAGCAACACCGGGGAGCTGTTTTTT. Its translation is CASSPAGTSNTGELFF. This chain uses TRBV28 with TRBJ2-2; TRBD2 matches 9 bases. The V segment lost 5 bases and the J segment 2 bases; nucleotides outside the gene matches: 6. The CDR3 has 16 amino acids. The germline gives CDR1 MDHEN, CDR2 SYDVKM.

Here the CDR3 DNA reads TGTGCCAGCAGCTTTACAGGGGGGACGGAGACCCAGTACTTC. Translating it yields CASSFTGGTETQYF. The chain joins TRBV11-2 to TRBJ2-5; 8 nucleotides line up with TRBD1. The V segment lost 3 bases and the J segment 5 bases; nucleotides outside the gene matches: 5. This CDR3 has 14 amino acids. Germline assignment: CDR1 SGHAT and CDR2 FQNNGV. The entire variable domain, with the rest obtained from reference TRBV11-2 and TRBJ2-5, is as follows: EAGVAQSPRYKIIEKRQSVAFWCNPISGHATLYWYQQILGQGPKLLIQFQNNGVVDDSQLPKDRFSAERLKGVDSTLKIQPAKLEDSAVYLCASSFTGGTETQYFGPGTRLLVL.

V and J are TRBV7-6 and TRBJ1-2; D may be TRBD1 (5 bases). CDR3 length equals 15 residues. Germline lookup yields CDR1 SGHVS and CDR2 FNYEAQ. V lost 3 bases and J lost 4, with 15 bases in between. CDR3 protein: CASSLLSAGPYGYTF. The CDR3 DNA is TGTGCCAGCAGCTTGTTATCCGCAGGGCCCTATGGCTACACCTTC.

V gene TRBV19 combines with J gene TRBJ2-7; 7 bases are a match to TRBD2. This CDR3 region has 14 residues. The junction had 7 bases not matched to a gene; V was cut back by 5 bases and J by 3 bases. Germline lookup yields CDR1 LNHDA and CDR2 SQIVND (reference sequence). The CDR3 DNA reads TGTGCCAGTAGTTTGAGCGGGACCTTCTACGAGCAGTACTTC. Its protein is CASSLSGTFYEQYF.

V gene TRBV4-3 combines with J gene TRBJ1-2; 7 nucleotides match TRBD1. The CDR3 spans 15 residues. CDR1 and CDR2 (germline): LGHNA, YSLEER. The ends lost 5 bases at V and 2 bases at J; junction bases unmatched: 8. Here the CDR3 reads CASSARTGDNYGYTF. CDR3 bases: TGCGCCAGCAGCGCCCGCACAGGGGACAACTATGGCTACACCTTC.

The rearrangement joins TRBV25-1 to TRBJ2-7; 8 bases are a match to TRBD1. Germline CDR1 and CDR2: MGHDK and SYGVNS. The length of the CDR3 is 16 residues. Trimming removed 8 bases from V and 2 bases from J; junction bases left unmatched: 14. CDR3 nucleotide sequence: TGTGCCAGCCGCGGAAATTGGGGGACAGGTACCTACGAGCAGTACTTC. It specifies CASRGNWGTGTYEQYF.

CDR3 nucleotide sequence: TGTGCCAGCTCCGGGACACCAAAAGAGACCCAGTACTTC. It translates to CASSGTPKETQYF. This chain uses TRBV28 with TRBJ2-5, with a tentative D call TRBD1 (6 bases). This CDR3 is built from 13 residues. Germline V gene lookup returns CDR1 MDHEN and CDR2 SYDVKM. Trimming took off 8 bases at V and 3 bases at J, with 13 bases between the two ends.

The chain has TRBV5-1 and TRBJ1-1, with no clear D. Germline-derived CDR1 and CDR2 are SGHRS and YFSETQ. The CDR3 runs 13 residues. V was trimmed by 0 bases and J by 0 bases, leaving 3 bases between them. For the CDR3, the DNA is TGCGCCAGCAGCTTGGTATTGAACACTGAAGCTTTCTTT. Translating it yields CASSLVLNTEAFF.

V gene TRBV6-1 combines with J gene TRBJ1-4, with TRBD1 as a possible D gene (5 bases). The CDR3 contains 13 residues. Trimming stripped 1 base from V and 11 bases from J, with 11 bases between. Germline V gives CDR1 MNHNS, CDR2 SASEGT. The CDR3 spells CASSEGDWQKLFF. The DNA for the CDR3 is TGTGCCAGCAGTGAAGGGGACTGGCAGAAACTGTTTTTT.

The chain carries TRBV18 and TRBJ2-1; 8 nucleotides agree with TRBD1. Per the germline V gene, CDR1 is KGHSH and CDR2 is LQKENI. The ends lost 3 bases at V and 7 bases at J; junction bases unmatched: 8. The CDR3 runs to 15 residues. The CDR3 bases are TGTGCCAGCTCACCGACGACAGGGGTGGGTAATGAGCAGTTCTTC. It is translated as CASSPTTGVGNEQFF.

The chain employs TRBV7-9 and TRBJ2-3; unclear D gene. V shed 1 base and J shed 6 bases, with 11 bases lying between them. Germline CDR1 and CDR2: SEHNR and FQNEAQ (reference sequence). This CDR3 has 14 residues. CDR3 in DNA: TGTGCCAGCAGCTTAGACACCCCATACGATACGCAGTATTTT. Encoded protein: CASSLDTPYDTQYF.

This sequence joins TRBV7-8 and TRBJ2-7, with 10 bases aligning to TRBD2. CDR1 SGHVS and CDR2 FQNEAQ come from the germline V gene. V dropped 1 base and J dropped 5; count of bases not matched to a gene: 14. This CDR3 region has 18 residues. The CDR3 sequence: CASSLGGGAGGPLNEQYF. CDR3 DNA sequence: TGTGCCAGCAGCTTAGGGGGGGGAGCGGGAGGGCCGTTGAACGAGCAGTACTTC.

V usage is TRBV7-2 and J usage is TRBJ2-1, with 7 bases identical to TRBD2. The length of the CDR3 is 15 residues. After removal of 0 bases from V and 10 bases from J, the junction contained 9 bases not matched to a gene. Germline CDR1 reads SGHTA; CDR2 reads FQGNSA. For the CDR3, the DNA is TGTGCCAGCAGCTTAGCGGGAGGGCCGGTAGAGGAGCAGTTCTTC. Translation gives CASSLAGGPVEEQFF.

The genes are TRBV28 and TRBJ1-6; 7 bases line up with TRBD1. After removal of 6 bases from V and 6 bases from J, the junction contained 5 bases not matched to a gene. The length of the CDR3 is 14 residues. In germline, CDR1 is MDHEN, CDR2 SYDVKM. DNA of the CDR3: TGTGCCAGCAGGCAGGACAGGATTAATTCACCCCTCCACTTT. It specifies CASRQDRINSPLHF.

The chain uses TRBV5-1 and TRBJ2-5; 9 bases fit TRBD1. After removal of 2 bases from V and 5 bases from J, the junction contained 10 bases not matched to a gene. The CDR3 covers 16 residues. Germline CDR1 and CDR2: SGHRS and YFSETQ. This CDR3 is CASSFHGQGSGETQYF. In nucleotides, the CDR3 is TGCGCCAGCAGCTTTCATGGACAGGGGTCGGGCGAGACCCAGTACTTC.

Here the CDR3 reads CASIRGETQYF. In DNA form, the CDR3 reads TGTGCCAGCATTAGAGGGGAGACCCAGTACTTC. The chain recombines TRBV6-5 with TRBJ2-5; D is perhaps TRBD2 (5 bases). Germline V gene sequence: CDR1 MNHEY, CDR2 SVGAGI. Trimming removed 7 bases at V and 5 bases at J, with 8 bases between. This CDR3 contains 11 residues.

The chain couples TRBV5-6 to TRBJ1-4; the D is unclear. CDR1 and CDR2 from the germline V gene are SGHDT and YYEEEE. This CDR3 is 14 amino acids long. V lost 0 bases and J 8 bases, leaving 11 bases between the germline ends. As DNA, the CDR3 is TGTGCCAGCAGCTTGGCGGGGTTAGGGGAAAAACTGTTTTTT. Protein sequence: CASSLAGLGEKLFF.

This chain connects TRBV11-3 to TRBJ1-1; D unresolved. The CDR3 covers 13 residues. V lost 0 bases and J 5 bases, leaving 7 bases between the germline ends. The germline V gene has CDR1 SGHNT and CDR2 YENEEA. This CDR3 reads CASSLDQRTEAFF. The CDR3 DNA sequence: TGTGCCAGCAGCTTAGATCAACGGACTGAAGCTTTCTTT.

V and J are TRBV4-3 and TRBJ1-2, with D perhaps TRBD1 (5 bases). Trimming removed 0 bases at V and 4 bases at J, with 12 bases between. The CDR3 contains 15 residues. Germline values: CDR1 LGHNA, CDR2 YSLEER. CDR3 protein: CASSQEYRLPYGYTF. CDR3 DNA: TGCGCCAGCAGCCAAGAGTACAGGCTGCCCTATGGCTACACCTTC.

CDR3 DNA: TGTGCCAGCTCACCATTTAGCGGGAGTTTCAATGAGCAGTTCTTC. Translation: CASSPFSGSFNEQFF. V is TRBV18 and J is TRBJ2-1; TRBD2 aligns across 9 bases. CDR3 size: 15 residues. The J segment lost 6 bases and the V segment lost 2 bases, leaving 5 bases of the junction unmatched. CDR1 and CDR2 from the germline V gene are KGHSH and LQKENI. Based on the CDR3 plus reference TRBV18 and TRBJ2-1, the full variable domain is NAGVMQNPRHLVRRRGQEARLRCSPMKGHSHVYWYRQLPEEGLKFMVYLQKENIIDESGMPKERFSAEFPKEGPSILRIQQVVRGDSAAYFCASSPFSGSFNEQFFGPGTRLTVL.

Note on this clone: At one of its ends the junction is not consistent with the germline gene, which may arise from a read error. The chain employs TRBV7-7 and TRBJ2-1, with no clear D. Germline V gene lookup returns CDR1 SSHAT and CDR2 FNYEAQ (reference sequence). There are 15 residues in the CDR3. The CDR3 loop reads CASSPSPSSYNEQFF. The CDR3 DNA sequence: TGTGCTAGCAGCCCTTCCCCGAGCTCCTACAATGAGCAGTTCTTC.

The chain is built from TRBV15 and TRBJ1-1; tentatively, D is TRBD1 (6 bases). Germline V lookup: CDR1 LNHNV, CDR2 YYDKDF (reference sequence). CDR3 size: 14 residues. Trimming removed 3 bases at V and 5 bases at J, with 13 bases between. The CDR3 is CATSSYLQGTEAFF. The DNA for the CDR3 is TGTGCCACCAGCAGCTACCTCCAGGGGACTGAAGCTTTCTTT.

The chain uses TRBV6-5 and TRBJ2-7; maybe TRBD2 (6 bases). CDR3 size: 14 residues. Germline CDR1 and CDR2: MNHEY and SVGAGI. V dropped 2 bases and J dropped 9 bases, with 17 bases sitting between them. The CDR3 loop reads CASSYTTGTLMQYF. The DNA for the CDR3 is TGTGCCAGCAGTTACACGACCGGGACTCTTATGCAGTACTTC.

V is TRBV10-1 and J is TRBJ1-1; D is unresolved. Trimming took off 1 base at V and 4 bases at J, with 16 bases between the two ends. The CDR3 has 16 residues. Germline CDR1 WNHNN, CDR2 SYGVQD (reference sequence). The DNA for the CDR3 is TGCGCCAGCAGTGAGTGTGAGCAGACTTCCCGCACTGAAGCTTTCTTT. Translating it yields CASSECEQTSRTEAFF.

This clone is a singleton in its sample. The chain recombines TRBV4-3 with TRBJ1-2; 9 bases align to TRBD1. The germline CDR1 and CDR2 sequences are LGHNA and YSLEER. V lost 4 bases, J lost 5 bases, and 5 bases stayed unmatched. The CDR3 has 14 residues. The chain's CDR3 is CASSRVGQGYGYTF. CDR3 bases: TGCGCCAGCAGCCGCGTTGGACAGGGGTATGGCTACACCTTC.

The J gene is TRBJ2-7, the V gene TRBV7-9; TRBD1 agrees at 7 bases. Trimming at V came to 11 bases and at J to 6 bases, leaving 10 bases not matched to a gene. The germline V gene has CDR1 SEHNR and CDR2 FQNEAQ (reference sequence). The CDR3 covers 12 residues. CDR3 protein: CAGGDRESEQYF. The CDR3, as DNA: TGTGCCGGAGGAGACAGGGAGTCCGAGCAGTACTTC.